The 16 T cell receptor beta chains in this list originate from one sample, sequenced in a study of T cell repertoires in cytomegalovirus infection. Via MiXCR, TCRdb re-called the reads, giving one row per CDR3 protein. The table lists some 680,000 distinct CDR3 sequences, 35% to 45% of them singletons, with 2.5% to 3.5% in the top ten. The specimen sequenced was PBMCs. These receptors were collected from a human donor in good health (CMV status not recorded). Some clones in this sample may be carry-over from other donors' samples.

This clonotype was detected only a few times. The chain links TRBV7-2 to TRBJ2-1; TRBD2 matches at 10 bases. Trimming removed 3 bases from V and 4 bases from J; junction bases left unmatched: 3. The CDR3 contains 15 residues. The germline V gene has CDR1 SGHTA and CDR2 FQGNSA. The CDR3, as DNA: TGTGCCAGCAGCTTTGGACTAGCGGAATACAATGAGCAGTTCTTC. It specifies CASSFGLAEYNEQFF.

This clonotype was counted between two and nine times. The rearrangement joins TRBV28 to TRBJ2-3, with 12 nucleotides matching TRBD1. Germline V lookup: CDR1 MDHEN, CDR2 SYDVKM. The CDR3 totals 17 residues. V gave up 4 bases and J gave up 4 bases; unmatched junction bases: 9. The CDR3 region is CASSSGRDRGPADTQYF. CDR3 in DNA: TGTGCCAGCAGTTCCGGCCGGGACAGGGGGCCTGCAGATACGCAGTATTTT.

In its sample, this clonotype was seen a few times. The V call is TRBV6-1, the J call TRBJ2-3, with D tentatively TRBD2 (5 bases). The germline CDR1 and CDR2 sequences are MNHNS and SASEGT. Trimming took off 0 bases at V and 2 bases at J, with 21 bases between the two ends. The CDR3 contains 19 residues. CDR3 coding DNA: TGTGCCAGCAGTGAAGCGGTTTCAGTGGGGTTCGGGGACACAGATACGCAGTATTTT. Translated, it gives CASSEAVSVGFGDTDTQYF.

There are many counts of this clonotype. The chain joins TRBV7-6 to TRBJ2-3; D possibly corresponds to TRBD2 (6 bases). V lost 3 bases, J lost 3 bases, and 16 bases lay in between. The CDR3 spans 16 residues. The V gene's germline CDR1 is SGHVS and CDR2 FNYEAQ. Here the CDR3 DNA reads TGTGCCAGCAGCTTCGATCCGGGACTGACAACAGATACGCAGTATTTT. Protein product: CASSFDPGLTTDTQYF. Full variable domain (missing parts from reference TRBV7-6 and TRBJ2-3): GAGVSQSPRYKVTKRGQDVALRCDPISGHVSLYWYRQALGQGPEFLTYFNYEAQQDKSGLPNDRFSAERPEGSISTLTIQRTEQRDSAMYRCASSFDPGLTTDTQYFGPGTRLTVL.

A few counts support this clonotype. The chain couples TRBV6-6 to TRBJ2-1; D is unclear. The germline gives CDR1 MNHNY, CDR2 SVGAGI (reference sequence). V lost 6 bases to trimming and J lost 4 bases, with 16 bases between them. The CDR3 extends over 15 amino acids. In DNA, the CDR3 is TGTGCCAGCAGATACGAAGGGTTTGGTTACAATGAGCAGTTCTTC. Amino acids: CASRYEGFGYNEQFF.

This clonotype was picked up a small number of times. The rearrangement joins TRBV11-2 to TRBJ2-1; no definite D call. V was shortened by 4 bases and J by 5 bases, with 9 bases between the two germline ends. Germline loops: CDR1 SGHAT, CDR2 FQNNGV. The length of the CDR3 is 13 residues. The CDR3, as DNA: TGTGCCAGCAGCTCATTGATTAACAATGAGCAGTTCTTC. This gives the protein CASSSLINNEQFF.

V and J are TRBV6-1 and TRBJ2-1; D gene ambiguous. V lost 11 bases and J 3 bases, leaving 11 bases between the germline ends. The CDR3 sequence is 12 residues long. The germline CDR1 and CDR2 sequences are MNHNS and SASEGT. In DNA form, the CDR3 reads TGTGCCCCCTCGAGTTACTACAATGAGCAGTTCTTC. This encodes CAPSSYYNEQFF.

The table lists this clonotype with a few counts. This chain connects TRBV7-8 to TRBJ2-2, with D hard to call. The germline V gene encodes CDR1 SGHVS and CDR2 FQNEAQ. With 1 base removed from V and 0 bases from J, the gap between germline ends came to 18 bases. This CDR3 has 19 amino acids. CDR3: CASSLGIMRVRTNTGELFF. The CDR3 nucleotides read TGTGCCAGCAGCTTAGGGATTATGCGAGTCCGGACGAACACCGGGGAGCTGTTTTTT.

Only a few counts were recorded for this clonotype. A much larger clone lies one base from this, so it may be a read error. This chain links TRBV19 with TRBJ2-3; tentative D call: TRBD1 (6 bases). The V gene lost 7 bases and the J gene lost 1 base, with 18 bases spanning the gap. Germline assignment: CDR1 LNHDA and CDR2 SQIVND (reference sequence). CDR3 length: 16 residues. The CDR3 here is CASIDGQILRTDTQYF. The CDR3 bases are TGTGCCAGTATTGATGGACAGATTTTACGCACAGATACGCAGTATTTT.

The DNA for the CDR3 is TGCAGTTCTGGGTCCCTTAGCGGGGGGCTCCTCAATGAGCAGTTCTTC. It encodes CSSGSLSGGLLNEQFF. The chain is built from TRBV20-1 and TRBJ2-1; 10 bases agree with TRBD2. Germline V gene sequence: CDR1 DFQATT, CDR2 SNEGSKA (reference sequence). There are 16 residues in the CDR3. The V and J ends lost 8 bases and 6 bases, in that order; junction bases with no gene match: 16.

This chain links TRBV20-1 with TRBJ2-7, with D possibly TRBD2 on 6 matching bases. CDR3 size: 14 residues. Per the germline V gene, CDR1 is DFQATT and CDR2 is SNEGSKA (reference sequence). V lost 0 bases and J 2 bases, leaving 11 bases between the germline ends. The CDR3, as DNA: TGCAGTGCTAGAGATGGCGGGGCCGCCTACGAGCAGTACTTC. Translation gives CSARDGGAAYEQYF.

The rearrangement uses TRBV12-3 or TRBV12-4 and TRBJ2-5, with TRBD2 matching over 8 bases. CDR3 length: 15 residues. The V gene end was trimmed by 5 bases and the J gene end by 1 base; junction bases not matched to a gene: 6. The CDR3 DNA reads as TGTGCCAGCAGTGAACCTAGCGGGCCCCAAGAGACCCAGTACTTC. Encoded protein: CASSEPSGPQETQYF.

This clonotype has more than one count but fewer than ten. The genes are TRBV29-1 and TRBJ1-1; D perhaps matches TRBD1 (5 bases). Trimming stripped 4 bases from V and 3 bases from J, with 6 bases between. This CDR3 has 11 amino acids. Germline values: CDR1 SQVTM, CDR2 ANQGSEA. This chain's CDR3 is CSVGQYTEAFF. CDR3 bases: TGCAGCGTTGGACAGTACACTGAAGCTTTCTTT.

V gene TRBV6-6 combines with J gene TRBJ1-6, with 11 bases identical to TRBD1. V shed 4 bases and J 9 bases; nucleotides not matched to a gene: 5. The CDR3 loop spans 15 amino acids. Germline CDR1 reads MNHNY; CDR2 reads SVGAGI (reference sequence). The CDR3 coding sequence is TGTGCCAGCAGTTCACGAGGACAGGGGGCTTCACCCCTCCACTTT. Translation: CASSSRGQGASPLHF.

This clonotype was picked up a small number of times. The genes are TRBV12-3 or TRBV12-4 and TRBJ2-7, with 7 nucleotides matching TRBD1. Trimming took 7 bases from V and 7 from J; bases not matched to a gene: 10. The CDR3 has 13 residues. Written as DNA, the CDR3 is TGTGCCAGCACTCTCCCCAGGGGGATGGAGCAGTACTTC. Protein sequence: CASTLPRGMEQYF.

This clonotype has just a few counts. The CDR3 sequence: CSARGTSGRAANEQFF. The DNA for the CDR3 is TGCAGTGCTAGAGGGACTAGCGGGAGGGCCGCAAATGAGCAGTTCTTC. This chain joins TRBV20-1 and TRBJ2-1, with 15 bases matching TRBD2. V lost 1 base and J lost 7; bases outside the gene matches: 5. Germline CDR1 is DFQATT and CDR2 is SNEGSKA (reference sequence). This CDR3 is 16 amino acids long.